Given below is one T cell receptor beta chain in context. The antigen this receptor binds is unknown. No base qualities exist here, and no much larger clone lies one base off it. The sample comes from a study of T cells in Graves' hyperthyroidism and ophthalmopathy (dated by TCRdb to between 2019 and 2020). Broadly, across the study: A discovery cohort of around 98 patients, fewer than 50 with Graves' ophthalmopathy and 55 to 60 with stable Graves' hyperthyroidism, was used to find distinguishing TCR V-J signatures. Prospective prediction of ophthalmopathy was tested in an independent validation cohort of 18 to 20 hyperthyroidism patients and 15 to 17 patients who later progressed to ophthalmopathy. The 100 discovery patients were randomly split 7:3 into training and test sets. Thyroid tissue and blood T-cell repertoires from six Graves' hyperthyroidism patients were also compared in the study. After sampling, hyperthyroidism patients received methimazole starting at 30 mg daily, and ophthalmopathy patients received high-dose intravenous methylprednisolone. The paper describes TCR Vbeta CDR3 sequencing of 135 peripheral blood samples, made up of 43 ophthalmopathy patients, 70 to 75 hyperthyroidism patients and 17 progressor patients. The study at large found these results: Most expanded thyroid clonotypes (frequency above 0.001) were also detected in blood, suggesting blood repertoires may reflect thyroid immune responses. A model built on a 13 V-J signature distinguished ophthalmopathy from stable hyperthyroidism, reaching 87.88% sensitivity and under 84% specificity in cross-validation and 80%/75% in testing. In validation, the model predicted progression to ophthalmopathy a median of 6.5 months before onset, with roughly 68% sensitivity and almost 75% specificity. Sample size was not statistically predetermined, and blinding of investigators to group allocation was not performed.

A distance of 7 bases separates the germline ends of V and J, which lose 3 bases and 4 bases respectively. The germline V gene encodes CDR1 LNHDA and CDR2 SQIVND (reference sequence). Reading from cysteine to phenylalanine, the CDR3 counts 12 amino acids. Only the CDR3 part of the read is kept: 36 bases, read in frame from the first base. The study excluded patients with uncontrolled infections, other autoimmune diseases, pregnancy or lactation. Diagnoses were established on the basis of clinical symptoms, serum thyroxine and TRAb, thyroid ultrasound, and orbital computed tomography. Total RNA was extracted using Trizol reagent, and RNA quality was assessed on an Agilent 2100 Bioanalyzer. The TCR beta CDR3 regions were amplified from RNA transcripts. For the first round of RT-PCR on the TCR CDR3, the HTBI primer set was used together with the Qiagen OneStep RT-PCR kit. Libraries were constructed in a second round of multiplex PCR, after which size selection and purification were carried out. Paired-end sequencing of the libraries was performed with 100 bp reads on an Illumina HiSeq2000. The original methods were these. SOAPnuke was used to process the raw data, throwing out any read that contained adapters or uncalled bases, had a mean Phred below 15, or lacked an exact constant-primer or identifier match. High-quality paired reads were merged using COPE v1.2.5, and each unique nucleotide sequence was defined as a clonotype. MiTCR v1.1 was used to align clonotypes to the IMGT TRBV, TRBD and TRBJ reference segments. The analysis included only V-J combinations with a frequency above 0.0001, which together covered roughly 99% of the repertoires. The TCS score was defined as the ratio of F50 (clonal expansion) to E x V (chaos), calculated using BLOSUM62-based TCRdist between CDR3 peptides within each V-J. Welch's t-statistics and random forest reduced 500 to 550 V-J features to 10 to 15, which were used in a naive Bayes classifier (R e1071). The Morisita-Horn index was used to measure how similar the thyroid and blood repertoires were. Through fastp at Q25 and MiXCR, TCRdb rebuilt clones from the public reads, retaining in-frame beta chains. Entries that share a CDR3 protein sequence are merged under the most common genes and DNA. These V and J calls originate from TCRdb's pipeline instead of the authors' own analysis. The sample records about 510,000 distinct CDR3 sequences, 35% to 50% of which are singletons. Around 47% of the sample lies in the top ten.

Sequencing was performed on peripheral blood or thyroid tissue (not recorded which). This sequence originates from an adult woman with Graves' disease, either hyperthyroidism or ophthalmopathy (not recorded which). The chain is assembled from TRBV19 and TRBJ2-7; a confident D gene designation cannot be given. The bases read TGTGCCAGTAGTATTGATGGATACGAGCAGTACTTC. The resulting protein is CASSIDGYEQYF. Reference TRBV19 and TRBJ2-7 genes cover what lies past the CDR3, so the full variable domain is DGGITQSPKYLFRKEGQNVTLSCEQNLNHDAMYWYRQDPGQGLRLIYYSQIVNDFQKGDIAEGYSVSREKKESFPLTVTSAQKNPTAFYLCASSIDGYEQYFGPGTRLTVT.